Following are 8 T cell receptor beta chains from one sample sequenced in a study of cytomegalovirus exposure and HLA in healthy donors. TCRdb's copy holds only in-frame clones and misses some; the assay was immunoSEQ multiplex PCR. The table includes 110,000 to 150,000 clones, roughly 92% detected once. Sequencing was performed on PBMCs. Source of these receptors: a man between 18 and 29 years old in good health and CMV-seronegative.

The chain combines TRBV6-1 with TRBJ2-7; D ambiguous. The V gene lost 6 bases and the J gene lost 2 bases, with 11 bases spanning the gap. Looked up from germline, CDR1 is MNHNS and CDR2 is SASEGT. CDR3 length: 13 residues. The CDR3 coding sequence is TGTGCCAGCAGGGCGCCCGGAGCCTACGAGCAGTACGTC. Encoded protein: CASRAPGAYEQYV.

The chain links TRBV7-2 to TRBJ2-5, with unresolved D. Germline V gives CDR1 SGHTA, CDR2 FQGNSA. CDR3 length equals 14 residues. V dropped 2 bases and J dropped 2 bases, with 9 bases sitting between them. CDR3 sequence (DNA): TGTGCCAGCAGCTTATCTTTAGCACAAGAGACCCAGTACTTC. Its protein is CASSLSLAQETQYF. The variable domain in full, completed from reference TRBV7-2 and TRBJ2-5, reads GAGVSQSPSNKVTEKGKDVELRCDPISGHTALYWYRQSLGQGLEFLIYFQGNSAPDKSGLPSDRFSAERTGGSVSTLTIQRTQQEDSAVYLCASSLSLAQETQYFGPGTRLLVL.

V gene TRBV2 combines with J gene TRBJ1-2; 9 bases line up with TRBD1. Germline assignment: CDR1 SNHLY and CDR2 FYNNEI. The CDR3 totals 13 residues. J gave up 6 bases and V 7 bases, and 6 bases lay outside the gene matches. This CDR3 reads CASTLRQGDGYTF. As DNA, the CDR3 is TGTGCCAGCACTTTAAGACAGGGGGATGGCTACACCTTC.

The V and J genes are TRBV7-8 and TRBJ1-2, with TRBD1 matching 9 bases. The CDR3 consists of 15 residues. Trimming at V came to 5 bases and at J to 8 bases, leaving 12 bases not matched to a gene. The germline gives CDR1 SGHVS, CDR2 FQNEAQ. The CDR3 is CASSGFRDRVRGYTF. As DNA, the CDR3 is TGTGCCAGCAGCGGATTCCGGGACAGGGTGAGAGGCTACACCTTC.

The V and J genes are TRBV19 and TRBJ2-7, with D possibly being TRBD2 (6 bases). With 5 bases removed from V and 7 bases from J, the gap between germline ends came to 18 bases. This CDR3 contains 14 residues. CDR1 is LNHDA, CDR2 SQIVND, per germline (reference sequence). For the CDR3, the DNA is TGTGCCAGTAGTCGGGATAGCGGCCGTTGGGAGCAGTACTTC. Its translation is CASSRDSGRWEQYF. Full variable domain (outside the CDR3, taken from reference TRBV19 and TRBJ2-7): DGGITQSPKYLFRKEGQNVTLSCEQNLNHDAMYWYRQDPGQGLRLIYYSQIVNDFQKGDIAEGYSVSREKKESFPLTVTSAQKNPTAFYLCASSRDSGRWEQYFGPGTRLTVT.

The rearrangement joins TRBV15 to TRBJ2-5, with 7 bases lining up with TRBD2. The V gene end was trimmed by 5 bases and the J gene end by 1 base; junction bases not matched to a gene: 7. Germline CDR1 LNHNV, CDR2 YYDKDF (reference sequence). This CDR3 has 15 amino acids. Here the CDR3 reads CATSGRDYLQETQYF. CDR3 DNA sequence: TGTGCCACCAGCGGCCGGGACTATCTCCAAGAGACCCAGTACTTC.

The chain combines TRBV4-1 with TRBJ1-1; perhaps TRBD1 as D (6 bases). CDR3 length: 18 residues. Looked up from germline, CDR1 is MGHRA and CDR2 is YSYEKL. V lost 2 bases, J lost 1 base, and 20 bases lay in between. CDR3 nucleotide sequence: TGCGCCAGCAGCCAACTATATACTACAGGGTCCGGGAACACTGAAGCTTTCTTT. It translates to CASSQLYTTGSGNTEAFF.

The CDR3 nucleotides read TGTGCCAGTAGTAGTAGCCGCTCCTACAATGAGCAGTTCTTC. As protein: CASSSSRSYNEQFF. The genes are TRBV19 and TRBJ2-1; D unresolved. The germline V gene has CDR1 LNHDA and CDR2 SQIVND (reference sequence). Trimming stripped 4 bases from V and 0 bases from J, with 7 bases between. CDR3 length: 14 amino acids.